These T cell receptor beta chains were read from a single sample in a study of shared clonotypes between healthy human individuals. Some clones are missing from TCRdb's copy, which holds only in-frame ones; the method was immunoSEQ multiplex PCR. Of over a million clones in the sample, around 98% are singletons; the top ten hold approximately 0.44%. Sequencing was carried out using naive CD4+ T cells sorted from blood. The receptors stem from a man younger than 40 in good health. CDR3s include the opening cysteine and the closing phenylalanine or tryptophan. A D gene is named only where the DNA matches it firmly. Rows give clone size only sometimes, using once, few, many, or a class for an expanded clone.

d_gene | abundance | j_gene | v_gene | len | CDR3nt | CDR3aa
. | . | TRBJ2-5 | TRBV15 | 15 | TGTGCCACCAGCAGAGTCGGTCCCCTGCAAGAGACCCAGTACTTC | CATSRVGPLQETQYF
TRBD1 | . | TRBJ1-5 | TRBV18 | 15 | TGTGCCAGCTCGCGCGGGACAGGGGGAGATCAGCCCCAGCATTTT | CASSRGTGGDQPQHF
. | . | TRBJ2-7 | TRBV10-3 | 11 | TGTGCCATCGGAGGGTTGGGCGAGCAGTACTTC | CAIGGLGEQYF
. | . | TRBJ2-5 | TRBV5-1 | 16 | TGCGCCAGCAGCTTGGATGGCGCAGGATACCCAGAGACCCAGTACTTC | CASSLDGAGYPETQYF
. | few | TRBJ1-2 | TRBV5-8 | 14 | TGTGCCAGCAGCTTGAGTCCAGGAAACTATGGCTACACCTTC | CASSLSPGNYGYTF
TRBD2 | . | TRBJ2-7 | TRBV7-8 | 15 | TGTGCCAGCAGCTCGGGACTAGCGCAGACCTACGAGCAGTACTTC | CASSSGLAQTYEQYF
. | . | TRBJ2-1 | TRBV5-1 | 17 | TGCGCCAGCAGCTTGGGGGTGGGAGGCCCCCTATACAATGAGCAGTTCTTC | CASSLGVGGPLYNEQFF
TRBD2 | . | TRBJ2-7 | TRBV5-1 | 16 | TGCGCCAGCAGCTTACCTCTACTAGCGGGATTGGACAGGCAGTACTTC | CASSLPLLAGLDRQYF
TRBD2 | once | TRBJ2-7 | TRBV18 | 16 | TGTGCCAGCTCACAATATAGGGCGGGAGCCGCCTACGAGCAGTACTTC | CASSQYRAGAAYEQYF
. | . | TRBJ2-7 | TRBV14 | 13 | TGTGCCAGCAGCCAAGCACGCGACTACGAGCAGTACTTC | CASSQARDYEQYF